Sequencing of this T cell receptor beta chain was carried out in a study of blood T cell repertoires in COVID-19 (dated by TCRdb to the early 2020s). With respect to the entire study: Collaborator samples came from the United States, Italy and Spain and covered acute and convalescent phases of COVID-19. The material from the prospective study consisted of cDNA or gDNA derived from T cells, B-cell-depleted T cells, or PBMCs. Subjects who had been exposed to COVID-19, were actively infected with it, or had recovered from it provided the deeply sampled blood TCRbeta repertoires that made up the dataset. A freely available public database, intended as a resource for researchers studying the immune response to SARS-CoV-2, is where the repertoires were released. The samples were drawn from two sources: the first 160 participants of the ongoing ImmuneRACE study, and 1,200 or so subjects contributed by 6 global collaborators. The sample metadata nearly always contained a de-identified subject ID, COVID-19 status, age in years and sex. Where HLA class I and class II types were available, the types were taken from metadata supplied by the sample provider, not from assay-based typing.

TCRbeta CDR3 regions were amplified from genomic DNA using the immunoSEQ Assay, a bias-controlled multiplex PCR. The authors processed their data as follows. Nucleated cell counts per sample were estimated from amplification of reference gene primers within the assay. To quantify the absolute abundance of each unique TCRbeta CDR3 rearrangement, sequence reads were collapsed and filtered. Productive Simpson clonality was computed per sample as the square root of Simpson's diversity index over productive rearrangements. Here the immuneACCESS table is served through TCRdb, limited to in-frame sequences with V and J called. Missing clones are a known gap in these copies; in checked studies unresolved V genes cover under half, and the rest lacks a known reason. V and J calls and clone size follow that table, whereas D and trimming were derived from the DNA. In this sample the table shows about 170,000 clones, 92% of which occur a single time. 4.8% of the sample belongs to the ten largest clones.

One collaborating source in Seattle enrolled patients during active infection and followed them longitudinally through the course of disease. The collaborating institutions used their own protocols to collect whole blood in K2EDTA tubes. For TCRbeta analysis, collaborators shipped samples as frozen whole blood, isolated PBMCs, or DNA extracted from either of those sample types. As concerns this clone: Which antigen it targets is not known. No per-base quality is available; no much larger clone lies one base away.

V is cut by 3 bases and J by 8 bases, and the space between the germline ends is 8 bases. Reading from cysteine to phenylalanine, the CDR3 counts 13 amino acids. CDR3 DNA only is kept here, 39 bases in frame from base 1. As encoded in the germline V gene (reference sequence), CDR1 is SEHNR while CDR2 is FQNEAQ. Broad study findings and their caveats: Clinical and demographic metadata were provided uncurated, with the amount varying by source and participant.

This clonotype originated in a man aged 25-40 years with COVID-19, enrolled during active disease. Here the chain combines TRBV7-9 and TRBJ1-6, and the D gene may be TRBD1, 6 bases matching. Sequencing input: peripheral blood. The nucleotides read TGTGCCAGCAGCTTCAGGGGTGATTCACCCCTCCACTTT. The translation is CASSFRGDSPLHF.